Listed below are T cell receptor beta chains from one sample, sequenced in a study of CD8 T cells in ankylosing spondylitis. TCRdb used MiXCR to reprocess the 5' RACE reads, holding one entry per CDR3 protein. The sample has about 240,000 distinct CDR3 sequences, 8% to 9.5% seen once. Material for sequencing was blood, either unsorted or a sorted T cell fraction (not recorded which). These receptors all come from a male donor with ankylosing spondylitis or in good health (not recorded which). Each CDR3 is given with its conserved first and last residue. Fields, in order: clone size, J gene, CDR3 length, D gene, V gene, CDR3 DNA, CDR3 protein. The D gene is left open where the match is weak. The size field is filled for only some rows; it gives once, few, many or a size class.

- TRBJ1-1 12 - TRBV12-3/TRBV12-4 TGTGCCAGCAGGAGTTGGAACACTGAAGCTTTCTTT CASRSWNTEAFF
few TRBJ2-5 13 TRBD2 TRBV30 TGTGCCTGGAACGGCGGACTAGGAGAGACCCAGTACTTC CAWNGGLGETQYF
many TRBJ2-1 11 - TRBV30 TGTGCCTGGAGCCTATACAATGAGCAGTTCTTC CAWSLYNEQFF
many TRBJ1-2 12 - TRBV29-1 TGCAGCGTTGCCGGGGAGAGCGATGGCTACACCTTC CSVAGESDGYTF
few TRBJ2-5 15 TRBD1 TRBV7-2 TGTGCCAGCAGCTTAGCGGGGACAGAGGCAGAGACCCAGTACTTC CASSLAGTEAETQYF
many TRBJ2-2 12 TRBD1 TRBV12-3/TRBV12-4 TGTGCCAGCAGGGGGACAGCCGGGGAGCTGTTTTTT CASRGTAGELFF
many TRBJ2-1 12 TRBD1 TRBV7-2 TGTGCCAGCAGCACAGGGGGCAATGAGCAGTTCTTC CASSTGGNEQFF
many TRBJ2-3 18 - TRBV21-1 TGTGCCAGCAGCAACGTAGTGACAGGCCTCCATCGCACAGATACGCAGTATTTT CASSNVVTGLHRTDTQYF
few TRBJ1-6 16 - TRBV3-1 TGTGCCAGCAGCCAAGGAACCCAGGGAGGTAATTCACCCCTCCACTTT CASSQGTQGGNSPLHF
many TRBJ2-2 13 - TRBV10-3 TGTGCCACCCAGCCAGAGAACACCGGGGAGCTGTTTTTT CATQPENTGELFF
many TRBJ1-4 13 - TRBV20-1 TGCAGTGCCGGCTGGCAGGGAAATGAAAAACTGTTTTTT CSAGWQGNEKLFF
few TRBJ1-6 16 - TRBV15 TGTGCCACCAGCAGAGTCCGGGCCCTATCCCGTTCACCCCTCCACTTT CATSRVRALSRSPLHF
many TRBJ1-1 16 TRBD1 TRBV20-1 TGCAGTGCTAGAGATGGGGGACAGGCACTAAACACTGAAGCTTTCTTT CSARDGGQALNTEAFF
many TRBJ1-1 15 - TRBV4-1 TGCGCCAGCAGCCAAGATGGAACCGTGAACACTGAAGCTTTCTTT CASSQDGTVNTEAFF
- TRBJ2-7 15 - TRBV19 TGTGCCAGTAGTATAGTTGCCCAGGAGACCTACGAGCAGTACTTC CASSIVAQETYEQYF
many TRBJ2-1 17 TRBD2 TRBV7-2 TGTGCCAGCAGCTTAGGACTAGCGGGAGTAGGTTACAATGAGCAGTTCTTC CASSLGLAGVGYNEQFF
many TRBJ2-2 12 - TRBV5-1 TGCGCCAGCAGCTCTTACACCGGGGAGCTGTTTTTT CASSSYTGELFF
many TRBJ2-2 17 - TRBV5-1 TGCGCCAGCAGCTCCTTCGTCGGACGGTCGAACACCGGGGAGCTGTTTTTT CASSSFVGRSNTGELFF
- TRBJ2-7 15 - TRBV6-1 TGTGCCAGCCGACAGGGCACTAGCTCGGCGTACGAGCAGTACTTC CASRQGTSSAYEQYF
many TRBJ1-1 15 - TRBV27 TGTGCCAGCAGTTTAGAGGGGGGAGACTTTTTTAAAGCTTTCTTT CASSLEGGDFFKAFF
many TRBJ1-1 14 - TRBV7-2 TGTGCCAGCAGCCGAATCGGGGGAGATCTTGAAGCTTTCTTT CASSRIGGDLEAFF
few TRBJ2-7 13 - TRBV12-3/TRBV12-4 TGTGCCAGCAGCCTTGGCCGTATGGCTGAGCAGTACTTC CASSLGRMAEQYF
many TRBJ2-7 12 - TRBV5-1 TGTGCCAGCAGCCCTGGGGGGTACGAGCAGTACTTC CASSPGGYEQYF
many TRBJ2-3 15 - TRBV3-1 TGTGCCAGCAGCCAAGTTTGGCAGGGACCAGATACGCAGTATTTT CASSQVWQGPDTQYF
many TRBJ2-7 13 - TRBV5-1 TGCGCCAGCAGCTTGGCCGCCTACTACGAGCAGTACTTC CASSLAAYYEQYF
many TRBJ2-2 15 - TRBV15 TGTGCCACCACATCCAGGGGCACAAGGACCGGGGAGCTGTTTTTT CATTSRGTRTGELFF
many TRBJ2-1 13 - TRBV7-9 TGTGCCAGCAGCTTACTTCCCGACAATGAGCAGTTCTTC CASSLLPDNEQFF
many TRBJ2-1 17 TRBD1 TRBV20-1 TGCAGTGCTAGAGATCACACGCGGACAGGGTTCCTAGGTGAGCAGTTCTTC CSARDHTRTGFLGEQFF
- TRBJ2-1 15 - TRBV7-2 TGTGCCAGCACCTTAACCGGGTCCCAATACAATGAGCAGTTCTTC CASTLTGSQYNEQFF
many TRBJ2-7 14 TRBD2 TRBV3-1 TGTGCCAGCAGCCAAGTAGCGGGGTCCTCCGAGCAGTACTTC CASSQVAGSSEQYF
many TRBJ1-3 12 - TRBV20-1 TGCAGTGCCGAGACGGCTGGAAACACCATATATTTT CSAETAGNTIYF
many TRBJ2-1 14 - TRBV4-2 TGTGCCAGCAGCCGAGGGGGTGACTACAATGAGCAGTTCTTC CASSRGGDYNEQFF
many TRBJ2-1 12 - TRBV29-1 TGCAGCGGAGCGGAGGGGTACAATGAGCAGTTCTTC CSGAEGYNEQFF
- TRBJ2-7 14 - TRBV5-1 TGCGCCTCGTCAGGGGACCTTCACTCCTACGAGCAGTACTTC CASSGDLHSYEQYF
many TRBJ2-1 14 - TRBV20-1 TGCAGTGCCGCAGTACCCTGGCCTCCGAATGAGCAGTTCTTC CSAAVPWPPNEQFF
many TRBJ1-3 16 - TRBV5-6 TGTGCCAGCAGCTTTGCAGCGGGGGACTCTGGAAACACCATATATTTT CASSFAAGDSGNTIYF
few TRBJ1-5 12 - TRBV6-2/TRBV6-3 TGTGCCAGCCGGACGGTCAATCAGCCCCAGCATTTT CASRTVNQPQHF
many TRBJ1-1 14 - TRBV12-3/TRBV12-4 TGTGCCAGCAGTTTAGGGGGAAAGGGGGATGAAGCTTTCTTT CASSLGGKGDEAFF
- TRBJ2-1 15 TRBD1 TRBV7-6 TGTGCCAGCAGCCACAGGGGGCATAGGGACAATGAGCAGTTCTTC CASSHRGHRDNEQFF
many TRBJ2-1 17 TRBD2 TRBV7-2 TGTGCCAGCAGCTTATTACTAGCGGGATCCTCCTACAATGAGCAGTTCTTC CASSLLLAGSSYNEQFF
many TRBJ1-2 13 TRBD1 TRBV7-2 TGTGCCAGCAGCTTAGAGGGGGCAAATGGCTACACCTTC CASSLEGANGYTF
many TRBJ2-1 15 TRBD2 TRBV20-1 TGCAGTGCTAGACACCCGGGACTAGCTGTCAATGAGCAGTTCTTC CSARHPGLAVNEQFF
many TRBJ2-7 16 TRBD2 TRBV4-1 TGCGCCAGCAGCCAAGAGGGGACTAGCGGCTCCTACGAGCAGTACTTC CASSQEGTSGSYEQYF
few TRBJ2-7 15 - TRBV12-3/TRBV12-4 TGTGCCAGCAGTTTATGGCCAGGGGGGACCTACGAGCAGTACTTC CASSLWPGGTYEQYF